This passage covers 30 T cell receptor beta chains from one sample sequenced in a study of T cells after yellow fever vaccination. Via MiXCR, TCRdb re-called the 5' RACE reads, giving one row per CDR3 protein. The data contain 400,000 or so distinct CDR3 sequences, around a sixth of them seen just once; the ten biggest clones take up roughly a sixth. The sequences come from PBMCs, collected before the yellow fever booster vaccination. Receptor source: a man aged 18 to 35 who received the YFV17D yellow fever vaccine.

This chain joins TRBV4-3 and TRBJ1-1; no firm D call. The CDR3 contains 16 residues. Per the germline V gene, CDR1 is LGHNA and CDR2 is YSLEER. The V and J ends lost 1 base and 6 bases respectively, with 18 bases between them. The DNA of the CDR3 is TGCGCCAGCAGCCAAGGTTACGCAAGTGTTTTGTCTGAAGCTTTCTTT. This gives the protein CASSQGYASVLSEAFF.

This clonotype was detected only a few times. The genes are TRBV3-1 and TRBJ2-3, with D perhaps TRBD2 (5 bases). CDR1 and CDR2 (germline): LGHDT, YNNKEL (reference sequence). V shed 5 bases and J shed 2 bases, with 17 bases lying between them. The CDR3 extends over 16 amino acids. The CDR3 spells CASSNFQGLNTDTQYF. CDR3 nucleotide sequence: TGTGCCAGCAGCAATTTTCAAGGACTGAACACAGATACGCAGTATTTT.

This clonotype was seen a handful of times. J is TRBJ1-3 and V is TRBV6-5, with D perhaps TRBD1 (6 bases). The germline V gene has CDR1 MNHEY and CDR2 SVGAGI. V shed 6 bases and J shed 4 bases, with 10 bases lying between them. This CDR3 has 13 amino acids. The CDR3 here is CASRQGFGNTIYF. The CDR3 nucleotides read TGTGCCAGCAGACAGGGATTCGGAAACACCATATATTTT.

The V gene is TRBV7-8, the J gene TRBJ2-4; D remains ambiguous. This CDR3 contains 15 residues. Germline-derived CDR1 and CDR2 are SGHVS and FQNEAQ. The V gene lost 0 bases and the J gene lost 6 bases, with 12 bases spanning the gap. The CDR3 DNA reads TGTGCCAGCAGCTTAGCGCCCCGGAGCCCAAACATTCAGTACTTC. Amino acids: CASSLAPRSPNIQYF.

This clonotype showed up just a few times. CDR3 sequence: CASSLYRDARGYTF. In DNA form, the CDR3 reads TGTGCCAGCAGTTTATACAGGGATGCCAGAGGCTACACCTTC. The rearrangement links TRBV28 to TRBJ1-2; maybe TRBD1 (6 bases). This CDR3 spans 14 amino acids. V was cut by 1 base and J by 8 bases, with 14 bases left in between. In germline, CDR1 is MDHEN, CDR2 SYDVKM.

The chain joins TRBV7-3 to TRBJ2-1; 8 positions agree with TRBD2. Germline V gene data show CDR1 as SGHTA and CDR2 as FQGTGA. The CDR3 runs to 15 residues. V dropped 5 bases and J dropped 5; count of bases not matched to a gene: 8. In nucleotides, the CDR3 is TGTGCCAGCAGCCCACCGGGGGGGCTAAACAATGAGCAGTTCTTC. This gives the protein CASSPPGGLNNEQFF.

V gene TRBV5-1 combines with J gene TRBJ2-1; D remains ambiguous. The germline V gene encodes CDR1 SGHRS and CDR2 YFSETQ. V shed 0 bases and J shed 7 bases, with 8 bases lying between them. The CDR3 is 13 residues long. CDR3 region: CASSLAKGNEQFF. DNA for the CDR3: TGCGCCAGCAGCTTGGCCAAAGGGAATGAGCAGTTCTTC.

This clonotype appeared many times. V gene TRBV20-1 combines with J gene TRBJ2-3; 9 bases line up with TRBD2. Trimming removed 0 bases from V and 0 bases from J; junction bases left unmatched: 10. The CDR3 extends over 18 amino acids. Per germline, CDR1 DFQATT and CDR2 SNEGSKA (reference sequence). The CDR3 DNA reads TGCAGTGCTAGAGAAATTACCAGCGGGGGGCTGAGCACAGATACGCAGTATTTT. Amino acid sequence: CSAREITSGGLSTDTQYF.

This clonotype came up a few times. This rearrangement joins TRBV5-6 to TRBJ2-1; possibly TRBD1 for D (6 bases). The length of the CDR3 is 15 residues. Deletions cut 4 bases from V and 0 bases from J, with 11 bases between. Germline values: CDR1 SGHDT, CDR2 YYEEEE. The CDR3 loop reads CASSRDRSSYNEQFF. The DNA of the CDR3 is TGTGCCAGCAGCCGCGACAGGAGCTCCTACAATGAGCAGTTCTTC.

This clonotype showed up just a few times. The chain carries TRBV7-2 and TRBJ2-5; 7 bases match TRBD2. Trimming at V came to 5 bases and at J to 4 bases, leaving 10 bases not matched to a gene. This CDR3 has 15 amino acids. Germline V gives CDR1 SGHTA, CDR2 FQGNSA. The CDR3 DNA is TGTGCCAGCAGCCCAATAGCGGGCGCCTCAGAGACCCAGTACTTC. Its translation: CASSPIAGASETQYF.

This rearrangement joins TRBV29-1 to TRBJ1-2; D uncertain. The CDR3 runs 13 residues. Germline V gene data show CDR1 as SQVTM and CDR2 as ANQGSEA. The germline V and J ends were trimmed by 4 bases and 6 bases, with 15 bases remaining between them. CDR3 residues: CSVGKGRRDGYTF. CDR3 nucleotides: TGCAGCGTTGGAAAGGGTCGTAGGGATGGCTACACCTTC. The variable domain in full, with the rest retrieved from reference TRBV29-1 and TRBJ1-2, is SAVISQKPSRDICQRGTSLTIQCQVDSQVTMMFWYRQQPGQSLTLIATANQGSEATYESGFVIDKFPISRPNLTFSTLTVSNMSPEDSSIYLCSVGKGRRDGYTFGSGTRLTVV.

This chain links TRBV11-1 with TRBJ2-1; TRBD2 matches at 7 bases. The trim removed 3 bases at V and 8 bases at J, leaving 7 bases unmatched. This CDR3 comprises 14 residues. Germline V gene sequence: CDR1 SGHAT, CDR2 FQDESV (reference sequence). CDR3 coding DNA: TGTGCCAGCAGCTTCGGGGGGTCGGAATATGAGCAGTTCTTC. Translated, it gives CASSFGGSEYEQFF. Variable domain in full (rest from reference TRBV11-1 and TRBJ2-1): EAEVAQSPRYKITEKSQAVAFWCDPISGHATLYWYRQILGQGPELLVQFQDESVVDDSQLPKDRFSAERLKGVDSTLKIQPAELGDSAMYLCASSFGGSEYEQFFGPGTRLTVL.

This clonotype has a count of ten or more. The chain employs TRBV4-1 and TRBJ2-1, with 8 bases identical to TRBD1. J gave up 4 bases and V 0 bases, and 5 bases lay outside the gene matches. The CDR3 has 16 amino acids. Per the germline V gene, CDR1 is MGHRA and CDR2 is YSYEKL. The CDR3 reads CASSQDSGGGYNEQFF. CDR3 nucleotides: TGCGCCAGCAGCCAAGATTCAGGGGGCGGTTACAATGAGCAGTTCTTC.

This clonotype has more than one count but fewer than ten. The chain carries TRBV3-1 and TRBJ2-6, with 9 bases identical to TRBD1. V was pared by 5 bases and J by 0 bases, with 5 bases of the junction left unmatched. The CDR3 length is 17 residues. Germline V gene sequence: CDR1 LGHDT, CDR2 YNNKEL (reference sequence). The CDR3 DNA reads TGTGCCAGCAGCTCCGGGACAGGGAGCTCTGGGGCCAACGTCCTGACTTTC. Protein product: CASSSGTGSSGANVLTF.

The chain joins TRBV7-8 to TRBJ2-4; 11 bases fit TRBD2. V gave up 1 base and J gave up 0 bases; unmatched junction bases: 5. The V gene's germline CDR1 is SGHVS and CDR2 FQNEAQ. The CDR3 covers 18 residues. CDR3 in DNA: TGTGCCAGCAGCTTAGATGGACTAGCGGGTAGAGCCAAAAACATTCAGTACTTC. Protein sequence: CASSLDGLAGRAKNIQYF.

This clonotype was seen ten or more times. The CDR3 sequence is CASSIGDGYQETQYF. In DNA form, the CDR3 reads TGTGCCAGTAGTATAGGGGACGGGTACCAAGAGACCCAGTACTTC. The chain is built from TRBV19 and TRBJ2-5, with D perhaps being TRBD1 or TRBD2 (5 bases each). The germline CDR1 and CDR2 sequences are LNHDA and SQIVND (reference sequence). The length of the CDR3 is 15 residues. Trimming left V 1 base short and J 0 bases short, with 9 bases between. Full variable domain (rest looked up from reference TRBV19 and TRBJ2-5): DGGITQSPKYLFRKEGQNVTLSCEQNLNHDAMYWYRQDPGQGLRLIYYSQIVNDFQKGDIAEGYSVSREKKESFPLTVTSAQKNPTAFYLCASSIGDGYQETQYFGPGTRLLVL.

This clonotype came up a few times. CDR3 coding DNA: TGTGCCAGCAGCCAGGATTCAGCGGCTGGTGGCTACACCTTC. This sequence encodes CASSQDSAAGGYTF. The rearrangement links TRBV3-1 to TRBJ1-2; no firm D call. CDR3 length equals 14 residues. Germline CDR1 reads LGHDT; CDR2 reads YNNKEL (reference sequence). Trimming cost V 3 bases and J 7 bases, with 15 bases left between them. The full variable domain, in which reference TRBV3-1 and TRBJ1-2 provide the parts outside the CDR3, is DTAVSQTPKYLVTQMGNDKSIKCEQNLGHDTMYWYKQDSKKFLKIMFSYNNKELIINETVPNRFSPKSPDKAHLNLHINSLELGDSAVYFCASSQDSAAGGYTFGSGTRLTVV.

This clonotype was observed a handful of times. The CDR3 nucleotides are TGTGCCAGCGGGAACGAGCAGTACGTC. Protein sequence: CASGNEQYV. The chain joins TRBV6-5 to TRBJ2-7; unclear D gene. The CDR3 consists of 9 residues. Germline V gives CDR1 MNHEY, CDR2 SVGAGI. Trimming cost V 8 bases and J 5 bases, with 4 bases left between them.

The chain combines TRBV12-3 or TRBV12-4 with TRBJ1-6; 9 bases match TRBD1. Trimming removed 5 bases from V and 9 bases from J; junction bases left unmatched: 8. The CDR3 is 15 amino acids. The CDR3 nucleotides are TGTGCCAGCAGTAAGTACAGGGGGCATAGTTCACCCCTCCACTTT. Its protein is CASSKYRGHSSPLHF.

This clonotype was seen many times. The rearrangement uses TRBV6-6 and TRBJ2-7; D call uncertain. The germline CDR1 and CDR2 sequences are MNHNY and SVGAGI (reference sequence). The CDR3 is 14 residues long. Trimming stripped 3 bases from V and 2 bases from J, with 11 bases between. The CDR3 DNA sequence: TGTGCCAGCAGTTATTCGGCAGGTACCTACGAGCAGTACTTC. This encodes CASSYSAGTYEQYF.

This chain uses TRBV20-1 with TRBJ2-7, with D tentatively TRBD2 (5 bases). V was clipped by 3 bases and J by 6 bases, with 21 bases between them. The germline V gene has CDR1 DFQATT and CDR2 SNEGSKA (reference sequence). This CDR3 is built from 15 residues. Here the CDR3 reads CSASPFRGRGGEQYV. The CDR3 nucleotides read TGCAGTGCTAGCCCCTTTCGTGGCCGCGGAGGCGAGCAGTACGTC.

The chain uses TRBV20-1 and TRBJ1-2, with D hard to call. The CDR3 is 13 amino acids. The germline V gene has CDR1 DFQATT and CDR2 SNEGSKA (reference sequence). V was cut by 5 bases and J by 8 bases, with 18 bases left in between. DNA of the CDR3: TGCAGTGCTGTGACAATACGGATCGGGGGCTACACCTTC. Encoded protein: CSAVTIRIGGYTF.

In this sample, this clonotype turned up a few times. This sequence joins TRBV5-1 and TRBJ2-5, with TRBD1 matching over 8 bases. J lost 5 bases, V lost 3 bases, and 15 bases had no gene match. CDR1 is SGHRS, CDR2 YFSETQ, per germline. The length of the CDR3 is 17 residues. The CDR3 nucleotides read TGCGCCAGCAGCTCTTCCACGTTCAGGGGGCTTGGGGAGACCCAGTACTTC. Its protein product is CASSSSTFRGLGETQYF.

This chain uses TRBV15 with TRBJ2-5; D call uncertain. Germline values: CDR1 LNHNV, CDR2 YYDKDF (reference sequence). With 0 bases removed from V and 5 bases from J, the gap between germline ends came to 7 bases. The CDR3 runs 13 residues. CDR3 sequence reads: CATSRDLWETQYF. DNA for the CDR3: TGTGCCACCAGCAGAGATCTCTGGGAGACCCAGTACTTC.

This clonotype has a count of ten or more. The V call is TRBV11-1, the J call TRBJ1-2; D is unclear. CDR1 is SGHAT, CDR2 FQDESV, per germline (reference sequence). CDR3 length equals 12 residues. The germline V and J ends were trimmed by 4 bases and 5 bases, with 8 bases remaining between them. Here the CDR3 reads CASSSYEYGYTF. The DNA of the CDR3 is TGTGCCAGCAGCTCCTACGAATATGGCTACACCTTC.

This clonotype was seen a handful of times. The chain is built from TRBV7-9 and TRBJ2-1; maybe TRBD2 (5 bases). The CDR3 runs to 14 residues. From germline, CDR1 is SEHNR and CDR2 FQNEAQ (reference sequence). Trimming took off 1 base at V and 9 bases at J, with 13 bases between the two ends. CDR3 loop: CASSLGLTEAEQFF. CDR3 coding DNA: TGTGCCAGCAGCTTAGGACTAACAGAGGCTGAGCAGTTCTTC.

The chain has TRBV6-2 or TRBV6-3 and TRBJ2-7; possible D gene TRBD2, 5 bases. CDR1 is MNHEY and CDR2 is SVGEGT in the germline V gene. This CDR3 comprises 16 residues. V was shortened by 0 bases and J by 4 bases, with 16 bases between the two germline ends. For the CDR3, the DNA is TGTGCCAGCAGTTACTCGTTTCTTCTAGCCGGGTACGAGCAGTACTTC. Translated: CASSYSFLLAGYEQYF.

This clonotype came up a few times. V gene TRBV25-1 combines with J gene TRBJ2-7; TRBD2 aligns across 7 bases. Germline assignment: CDR1 MGHDK and CDR2 SYGVNS. This CDR3 region has 11 residues. J lost 6 bases, V lost 9 bases, and 5 bases had no gene match. This CDR3 reads CASESGGEQYF. The CDR3 DNA follows: TGTGCCAGTGAATCGGGGGGCGAGCAGTACTTC.

V gene TRBV24-1 combines with J gene TRBJ2-7; D is perhaps TRBD1 or TRBD2 (5 bases each). V dropped 8 bases and J dropped 3 bases, with 16 bases sitting between them. Germline CDR1 reads KGHDR; CDR2 reads SFDVKD. This CDR3 has 14 residues. CDR3 nucleotides: TGTGCCACCAAAGGAGGCAGGGCGTTCTACGAGCAGTACGTC. The encoded protein is CATKGGRAFYEQYV.

This clonotype came up a few times. The J gene is TRBJ2-5, the V gene TRBV12-3 or TRBV12-4, with 9 nucleotides matching TRBD1. The CDR3 sequence is 14 residues long. V lost 6 bases and J lost 5; bases outside the gene matches: 7. The CDR3: CASRPGQGLETQYF. In nucleotides, the CDR3 is TGTGCCAGCAGGCCGGGACAGGGTTTGGAGACCCAGTACTTC.